This T cell receptor beta chain was retrieved from a study of T cells in Graves' hyperthyroidism and ophthalmopathy. Overall study results and limits: The blood repertoire included most of the expanded thyroid clonotypes above 0.001.

Newly diagnosed patients aged 18 to 65 had hyperthyroidism of under 2 months' duration. Together with thyroid ultrasound, orbital computed tomography, serum thyroxine and TRAb, clinical symptoms were used for diagnoses. The TCR beta CDR3 regions underwent amplification using RNA transcripts as the source. A set of HTBI primers served as the primers for a first-round RT-PCR of the TCR CDR3. TCRdb reprocessed the multiplex PCR reads with MiXCR, giving one entry per CDR3 protein. The sample shows some 370,000 distinct CDR3 sequences, roughly 17% of them seen only once. The table lists this clonotype with many counts. Its antigen is as yet unknown. J gave up 6 bases and V 1 base, and 0 bases lay outside the gene matches. This CDR3 region has 13 residues.

The material sequenced was blood. This clonotype was obtained from a woman in her twenties or thirties with Graves' hyperthyroidism that later progressed to Graves' ophthalmopathy. The gene calls are TRBV12-3 or TRBV12-4 and TRBJ2-7; TRBD2 matches at 10 bases. CDR3: CASSLGLAGEQYF. The CDR3 DNA sequence: TGTGCCAGCAGTTTAGGACTAGCGGGCGAGCAGTACTTC.